This T cell receptor (beta chain) was captured by sequencing in a study of blood T cell repertoires in COVID-19. The assay was immunoSEQ multiplex PCR, and TCRdb's table has in-frame clones only and misses some. The sample gives 250,000 to 350,000 clones, 90% of which show up once; roughly 1.5% is in the top ten. Material: PBMCs or T cells enriched from blood (not recorded which). The receptor was isolated from a woman between 18 and 29 years old with acute COVID-19.

CDR3 in amino acids: CASSYFFRGESNQPQHF. The CDR3 DNA reads TGTGCCAGCAGTTATTTTTTCAGGGGTGAAAGCAATCAGCCCCAGCATTTT. The chain uses TRBV6-2 or TRBV6-3 and TRBJ1-5; D might be TRBD1 (6 bases). Trimming stripped 3 bases from V and 1 base from J, with 16 bases between. There are 17 residues in the CDR3. Germline V gene sequence: CDR1 MNHEY, CDR2 SVGEGT.